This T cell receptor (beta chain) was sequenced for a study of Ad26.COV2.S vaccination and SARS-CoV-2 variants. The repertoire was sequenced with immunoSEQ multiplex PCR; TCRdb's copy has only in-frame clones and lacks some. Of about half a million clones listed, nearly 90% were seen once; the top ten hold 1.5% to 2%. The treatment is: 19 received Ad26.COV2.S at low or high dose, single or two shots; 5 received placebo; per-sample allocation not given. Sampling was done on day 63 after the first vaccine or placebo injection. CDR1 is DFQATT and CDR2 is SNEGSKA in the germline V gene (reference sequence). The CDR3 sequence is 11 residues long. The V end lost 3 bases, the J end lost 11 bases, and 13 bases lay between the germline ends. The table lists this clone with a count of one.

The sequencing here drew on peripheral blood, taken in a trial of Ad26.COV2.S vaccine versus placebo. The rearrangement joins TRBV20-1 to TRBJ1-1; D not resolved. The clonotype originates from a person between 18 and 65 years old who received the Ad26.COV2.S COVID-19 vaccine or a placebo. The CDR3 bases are TGCAGTGCTAGGTCCAGGATCGGGGCTTTCTTT. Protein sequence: CSARSRIGAFF.